The T cell receptor beta chain described here comes from a study of graft-versus-host responses after intestinal transplantation. The overall study: Recipients received multivisceral, liver-intestinal, or isolated intestinal transplants. Each recipient received anti-thymocyte globulin induction, then tacrolimus and steroids for roughly 3 years. Study-wide findings and caveats: The marrow of recipients harbored GvH clones, and ileum or blood showed some of them first. When patients had graft-donor T cell macrochimerism, their allografts held high graft-versus-host to host-versus-graft clonal ratios.

The table came from immunoSEQ multiplex PCR; TCRdb's copy has only in-frame clones and leaves some out. This sample has some 15,000 clones, with 65% to 70% found just once. The table lists this clone with a few counts. The antigen is undetermined. CDR1 and CDR2 (germline): SGHKS, YYEKEE (reference sequence). The CDR3 extends over 16 amino acids. With 0 bases clipped from V and 8 bases from J, the junction kept 6 bases outside the gene matches. Intraepithelial and lamina propria lymphocytes were isolated from graft specimens. The chain carries TRBV5-5 and TRBJ2-1; 12 bases align to TRBD2. This clonotype was sampled from a human patient who received an intestinal transplant, so some T cells may come from the graft donor. The source was ileum tissue, collected just under 700 days after intestinal transplantation. The CDR3 loop is CASSLVASGGAYEQFF. The CDR3 DNA sequence: TGTGCCAGCAGCTTGGTGGCTAGCGGGGGGGCGTATGAGCAGTTCTTC.